These 27 T cell receptor beta chains share one sample of origin, sequenced in a study of blood T cell repertoires in COVID-19 (dated by TCRdb to about 2020). To prepare the library, the immunoSEQ multiplex PCR assay was applied. TCRdb holds this immuneACCESS table with in-frame rearrangements only. Some clones are missing; in checked studies, unresolved V genes explain under half, and the rest has no known cause. In this sample the table shows some 270,000 clones, approximately 86% of which occur a single time. Together, the top ten hold about 10% of the sample. Material for sequencing was peripheral blood. These receptors were obtained from a man in his forties with active or convalescent COVID-19.

The chain is built from TRBV6-5 and TRBJ2-5, with TRBD2 as a possible D gene (6 bases). The CDR3 runs to 14 residues. Germline values: CDR1 MNHEY, CDR2 SVGAGI. V lost 6 bases and J 4 bases, leaving 15 bases between the germline ends. CDR3 loop: CASRPSLGGETQYF. The CDR3 DNA reads as TGTGCCAGCAGGCCCAGTCTGGGGGGAGAGACCCAGTACTTC.

The J gene is TRBJ2-2, the V gene TRBV12-2; TRBD2 was called by the table and not checked on the DNA. TRBV12-2 is noted as a pseudogene. The CDR3 is made up of 17 amino acids. The CDR3 here is CASRLSPGEEDTGELFF. As DNA, the CDR3 is TGTGCAAGTCGCTTATCCCCCGGGGAAGAGGACACCGGGGAGCTGTTTTTT.

The chain uses TRBV30 and TRBJ2-2; no firm D call. V was clipped by 0 bases and J by 6 bases, with 8 bases between them. The CDR3 consists of 13 residues. Looked up from germline, CDR1 is GTSNPN and CDR2 is SVGIG (reference sequence). The CDR3 coding sequence is TGTGCCTGGAGTGTAGCCAGGCCCGGGGAGCTGTTTTTT. Translated: CAWSVARPGELFF.

The V and J genes are TRBV6-4 and TRBJ2-1, with 16 bases that match TRBD2. Germline V gives CDR1 MRHNA, CDR2 SNTAGT. The CDR3 sequence is 17 residues long. Unmatched junction bases numbered 17, after V lost 10 bases and J lost 11 bases. The CDR3 coding sequence is TGTGCCACCCCGACCGGGACTAGCGGGAGGGTTCTAATGAAGCAGTTCTTC. Translation gives CATPTGTSGRVLMKQFF.

The genes are TRBV11-3 and TRBJ2-3, with TRBD2 identical over 10 bases. V gave up 5 bases and J gave up 4 bases; unmatched junction bases: 6. In germline, CDR1 is SGHNT, CDR2 YENEEA. This CDR3 contains 15 residues. This CDR3 is CASSQGTSVADTQYF. The CDR3 region has the DNA TGTGCCAGCAGCCAAGGGACTAGCGTGGCAGATACGCAGTATTTT.

This chain uses TRBV6-5 with TRBJ1-5; no definite D call. Trimming took 0 bases from V and 0 from J, leaving 6 bases between them. The CDR3 covers 15 residues. Germline V CDR1 and CDR2: MNHEY, SVGAGI. The chain's CDR3 is CASSYSADSNQPQHF. The CDR3 region has the DNA TGTGCCAGCAGTTACTCGGCAGATAGCAATCAGCCCCAGCATTTT.

This rearrangement joins TRBV28 to TRBJ1-4, with a weak D call TRBD1 (5 bases). The CDR3 consists of 11 residues. Trimming took off 8 bases at V and 8 bases at J, with 9 bases between the two ends. The germline V gene encodes CDR1 MDHEN and CDR2 SYDVKM. The CDR3 loop reads CASGGEEKLFF. The DNA for the CDR3 is TGTGCCAGCGGGGGGGAGGAAAAACTGTTTTTT.

The gene calls are TRBV7-9 and TRBJ2-5, with D tentatively TRBD2 (5 bases). Looked up from germline, CDR1 is SEHNR and CDR2 is FQNEAQ (reference sequence). V was clipped by 5 bases and J by 5 bases, with 15 bases between them. The CDR3 extends over 14 amino acids. In nucleotides, the CDR3 is TGTGCCAGCAGCCCCCCCCACGGGGAGGAGACCCAGTACTTC. This encodes CASSPPHGEETQYF. The variable domain in full, completed from reference TRBV7-9 and TRBJ2-5, reads DTGVSQNPRHKITKRGQNVTFRCDPISEHNRLYWYRQTLGQGPEFLTYFQNEAQLEKSRLLSDRFSAERPKGSFSTLEIQRTEQGDSAMYLCASSPPHGEETQYFGPGTRLLVL.

This clone has more than one count but fewer than ten. The CDR3 is CASSRASRGAGDTQYF. The CDR3 DNA reads TGTGCCAGCAGTCGAGCCAGCCGGGGGGCGGGAGATACGCAGTATTTT. This chain joins TRBV6-6 and TRBJ2-3; perhaps TRBD2 as D (7 bases). Between the trimmed V and J ends, which lost 5 bases and 5 bases, there was a span of 20 bases. Germline V gene lookup returns CDR1 MNHNY and CDR2 SVGAGI (reference sequence). CDR3 length equals 16 residues.

The V and J genes are TRBV5-1 and TRBJ2-2; 9 positions match TRBD2. The CDR3 loop spans 17 amino acids. The J segment lost 1 base and the V segment lost 2 bases, leaving 6 bases of the junction unmatched. Germline values: CDR1 SGHRS, CDR2 YFSETQ. The CDR3 is CASSFHGTSLNTGELFF. The CDR3, as DNA: TGCGCCAGCAGCTTTCATGGGACTAGCCTGAACACCGGGGAGCTGTTTTTT.

The chain recombines TRBV6-4 with TRBJ2-2, with 12 nucleotides matching TRBD2. Per germline, CDR1 MRHNA and CDR2 SNTAGT. The CDR3 extends over 15 amino acids. V was clipped by 4 bases and J by 4 bases; unmatched bases: 1. The CDR3 loop is CASSASGGATGELFF. CDR3 nucleotides: TGTGCCAGCAGTGCTAGCGGGGGGGCCACCGGGGAGCTGTTTTTT.

In this sample, this clone turned up a few times. The chain uses TRBV5-4 and TRBJ2-2; tentatively, D is TRBD1 (5 bases). This CDR3 comprises 13 residues. V lost 10 bases to trimming and J lost 5 bases, with 15 bases between them. Germline-derived CDR1 and CDR2 are SGHNT and YYREEE (reference sequence). The chain's CDR3 is CAPGKGPTGELFF. DNA of the CDR3: TGTGCCCCCGGCAAGGGGCCAACCGGGGAGCTGTTTTTT.

This clone was seen a handful of times. This rearrangement joins TRBV30 to TRBJ1-3; no firm D call. V shed 2 bases and J shed 0 bases, with 11 bases lying between them. CDR1 GTSNPN and CDR2 SVGIG come from the germline V gene (reference sequence). This CDR3 has 15 amino acids. CDR3 region: CAWSRLRSSGNTIYF. The DNA of the CDR3 is TGTGCCTGGAGTCGACTCAGAAGCTCTGGAAACACCATATATTTT. Combining the CDR3 with reference TRBV30 and TRBJ1-3 gives the whole variable domain SQTIHQWPATLVQPVGSPLSLECTVEGTSNPNLYWYRQAAGRGLQLLFYSVGIGQISSEVPQNLSASRPQDRQFILSSKKLLLSDSGFYLCAWSRLRSSGNTIYFGEGSWLTVV.

There are a few counts of this clone. The chain recombines TRBV9 with TRBJ2-1; 10 bases are a match to TRBD2. The CDR3 has 15 amino acids. Germline loops: CDR1 SGDLS, CDR2 YYNGEE. The ends lost 4 bases at V and 6 bases at J; junction bases unmatched: 7. CDR3 amino acids: CASSQGTSAGNEQFF. In DNA form, the CDR3 reads TGTGCCAGCAGCCAGGGGACTAGCGCCGGCAATGAGCAGTTCTTC.

The chain carries TRBV19 and TRBJ1-5; D ambiguous. Germline V gene data show CDR1 as LNHDA and CDR2 as SQIVND (reference sequence). Trimming stripped 8 bases from V and 4 bases from J, with 15 bases between. The CDR3 consists of 14 residues. Written as DNA, the CDR3 is TGTGCCAGTCATACGCCGGGAACGAATCAGCCCCAGCATTTT. The encoded protein is CASHTPGTNQPQHF.

The chain links TRBV2 to TRBJ1-1; the D gene is possibly TRBD1 (5 bases). The germline V gene has CDR1 SNHLY and CDR2 FYNNEI. The CDR3 covers 12 residues. Between the trimmed V and J ends, which lost 10 bases and 4 bases, there was a span of 13 bases. CDR3 residues: CATQGMGTEAFF. CDR3 DNA sequence: TGTGCCACCCAGGGTATGGGCACTGAAGCTTTCTTT. Supplemented by reference TRBV2 and TRBJ1-1, the full variable domain reads EPEVTQTPSHQVTQMGQEVILRCVPISNHLYFYWYRQILGQKVEFLVSFYNNEISEKSEIFDDQFSVERPDGSNFTLKIRSTKLEDSAMYFCATQGMGTEAFFGQGTRLTVV.

The chain has TRBV6-5 and TRBJ1-2; the match to TRBD1 covers 7 bases. V shed 5 bases, J shed 4 bases, and the junction held 7 bases outside the gene matches. Per the germline V gene, CDR1 is MNHEY and CDR2 is SVGAGI. The CDR3 has 14 amino acids. This CDR3 reads CASSPQGTSYGYTF. CDR3 in DNA: TGTGCCAGCAGTCCACAGGGGACGAGCTATGGCTACACCTTC.

Note on this clone: Other DNA sequences in the sample encode the same CDR3. The CDR3 nucleotides read TGCAGTGCTAGATTAGCAAATGAGCAGTTCTTC. Protein product: CSARLANEQFF. The chain links TRBV20-1 to TRBJ2-1; D not resolved. The CDR3 length is 11 residues. Trimming removed 2 bases at V and 7 bases at J, with 6 bases between. Per germline, CDR1 DFQATT and CDR2 SNEGSKA (reference sequence).

The gene calls are TRBV7-3 and TRBJ2-2; D perhaps matches TRBD1 (5 bases). V was shortened by 2 bases and J by 3 bases, with 10 bases between the two germline ends. CDR1 is SGHTA, CDR2 FQGTGA, per germline. The CDR3 is 15 amino acids. The CDR3 protein is CASSLFGADTGELFF. The CDR3 nucleotides are TGTGCCAGCAGCTTATTTGGGGCGGACACCGGGGAGCTGTTTTTT.

This CDR3 is CASSSGRETQYF. In DNA form, the CDR3 reads TGTGCCAGCAGTTCAGGGCGGGAGACCCAGTACTTC. The genes are TRBV12-3 or TRBV12-4 and TRBJ2-5; D is possibly TRBD1 (5 bases). V was pared by 4 bases and J by 5 bases, with 8 bases between. This CDR3 is 12 amino acids long.

J is TRBJ2-7 and V is TRBV19, with 8 bases that match TRBD2. The CDR3 has 17 amino acids. Per the germline V gene, CDR1 is LNHDA and CDR2 is SQIVND (reference sequence). The J segment lost 7 bases and the V segment lost 1 base, leaving 15 bases of the junction unmatched. This chain's CDR3 is CASSIGPVSLAGKEQYF. CDR3 coding DNA: TGTGCCAGTAGTATAGGTCCGGTGTCGCTAGCGGGTAAAGAGCAGTACTTC.

This chain joins TRBV5-5 and TRBJ1-1, with no clear D. The CDR3 runs 13 residues. Germline-derived CDR1 and CDR2 are SGHKS and YYEKEE (reference sequence). The germline V and J ends were trimmed by 2 bases and 1 base, with 6 bases remaining between them. The CDR3 loop is CASSFTANTEAFF. The CDR3 nucleotides are TGTGCCAGCAGCTTCACAGCGAACACTGAAGCTTTCTTT.

The genes are TRBV18 and TRBJ1-1, with 9 bases identical to TRBD1. CDR3 length: 14 amino acids. V dropped 6 bases and J dropped 5; count of bases not matched to a gene: 7. The germline V gene encodes CDR1 KGHSH and CDR2 LQKENI. The CDR3 reads CASSPGQGRTEAFF. CDR3 nucleotides: TGTGCCAGCTCCCCAGGACAGGGGAGAACTGAAGCTTTCTTT.

This chain uses TRBV18 with TRBJ1-6, with D unclear. The CDR3 runs to 17 residues. Germline V gene lookup returns CDR1 KGHSH and CDR2 LQKENI. The V and J ends lost 0 bases and 0 bases respectively, with 9 bases between them. The CDR3 DNA reads TGTGCCAGCTCACCACCGGAGACCGGCTCCTATAATTCACCCCTCCACTTT. This gives the protein CASSPPETGSYNSPLHF.

This clone appeared many times. The chain uses TRBV2 and TRBJ1-2; a possible D gene is TRBD1 (5 bases). V lost 0 bases, J lost 8 bases, and 10 bases lay in between. Germline V gene lookup returns CDR1 SNHLY and CDR2 FYNNEI. The CDR3 has 13 amino acids. The CDR3 DNA sequence: TGTGCCAGCAGTGAAGCGCAGGGTCGGGGCTACACCTTC. Its protein product is CASSEAQGRGYTF.

V is TRBV7-6 and J is TRBJ1-2, with a tentative D call TRBD1 (5 bases). V lost 5 bases to trimming and J lost 2 bases, with 15 bases between them. This CDR3 is built from 15 residues. Per the germline V gene, CDR1 is SGHVS and CDR2 is FNYEAQ. The CDR3 sequence is CASSPVGGMNYGYTF. The CDR3, as DNA: TGTGCCAGCAGCCCTGTGGGGGGGATGAACTATGGCTACACCTTC.

The V and J genes are TRBV19 and TRBJ1-1; TRBD1 agrees at 8 bases. Losses at the gene ends were 7 bases for V and 7 bases for J; bases not matched to a gene: 8. Germline V gene sequence: CDR1 LNHDA, CDR2 SQIVND (reference sequence). The CDR3 length is 13 residues. The CDR3 region is CASTAQGASEAFF. The CDR3 bases are TGTGCCAGTACCGCCCAGGGGGCAAGTGAAGCTTTCTTT.